This entry describes one TCR beta chain. Libraries were prepared by immunoSEQ multiplex PCR; TCRdb keeps only in-frame clonotypes and omits some of them. The data contain around 78,000 clones, 90% to 95% of them singletons. These data originate in a study of control samples from healthy donors and cancer patients. Sequencing used blood. The TCR was taken from a young woman in good health.

The CDR3 nucleotides read TGTGCCAGCAGTAGCAAACAGGGGGCTTCTGGAAACACCATATATTTT. Translating gives CASSSKQGASGNTIYF. This sequence joins TRBV28 and TRBJ1-3; 9 bases align to TRBD1. Trimming removed 5 bases from V and 1 base from J; junction bases left unmatched: 6. CDR1 and CDR2 from the germline V gene are MDHEN and SYDVKM. The CDR3 length is 16 residues.